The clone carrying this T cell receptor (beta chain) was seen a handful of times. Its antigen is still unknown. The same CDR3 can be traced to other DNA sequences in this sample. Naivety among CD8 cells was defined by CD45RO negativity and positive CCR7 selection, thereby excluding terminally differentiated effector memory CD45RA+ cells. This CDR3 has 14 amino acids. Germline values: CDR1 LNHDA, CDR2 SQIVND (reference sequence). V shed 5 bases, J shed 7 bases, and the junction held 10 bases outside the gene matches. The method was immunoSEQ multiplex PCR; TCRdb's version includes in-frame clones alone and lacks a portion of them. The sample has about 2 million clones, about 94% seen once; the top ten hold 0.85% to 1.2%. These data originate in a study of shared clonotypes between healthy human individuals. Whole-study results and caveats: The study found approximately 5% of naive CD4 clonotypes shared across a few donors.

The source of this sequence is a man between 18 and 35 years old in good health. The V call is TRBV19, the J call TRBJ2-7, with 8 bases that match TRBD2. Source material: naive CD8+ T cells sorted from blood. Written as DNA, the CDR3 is TGTGCCAGTAGTCCAGGACTAGCTGACTATGAGCAGTACTTC. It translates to CASSPGLADYEQYF.